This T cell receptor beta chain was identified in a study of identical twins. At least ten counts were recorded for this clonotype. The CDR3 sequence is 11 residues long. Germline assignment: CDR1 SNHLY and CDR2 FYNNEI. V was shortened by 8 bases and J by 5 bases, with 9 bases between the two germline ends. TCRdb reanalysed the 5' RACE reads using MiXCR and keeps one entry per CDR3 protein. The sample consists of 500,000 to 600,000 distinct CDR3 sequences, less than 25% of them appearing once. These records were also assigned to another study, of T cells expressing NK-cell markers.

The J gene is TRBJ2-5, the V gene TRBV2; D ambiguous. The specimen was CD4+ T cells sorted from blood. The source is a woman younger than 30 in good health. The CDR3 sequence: CASGMHETQYF. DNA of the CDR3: TGTGCCAGCGGGATGCACGAGACCCAGTACTTC.